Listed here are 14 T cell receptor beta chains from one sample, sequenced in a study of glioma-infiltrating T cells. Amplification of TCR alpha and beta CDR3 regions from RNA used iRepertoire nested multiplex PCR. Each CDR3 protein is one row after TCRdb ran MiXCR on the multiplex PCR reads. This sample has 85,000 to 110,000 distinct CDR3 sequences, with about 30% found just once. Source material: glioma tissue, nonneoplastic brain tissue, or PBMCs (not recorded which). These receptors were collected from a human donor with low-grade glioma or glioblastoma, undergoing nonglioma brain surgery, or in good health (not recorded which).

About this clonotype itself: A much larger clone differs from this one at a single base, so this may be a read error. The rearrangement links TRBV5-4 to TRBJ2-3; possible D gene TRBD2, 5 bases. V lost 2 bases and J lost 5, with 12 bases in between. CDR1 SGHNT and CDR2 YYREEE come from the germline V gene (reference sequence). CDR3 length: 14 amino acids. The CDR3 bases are TGTGCCAGCAGCTTAGGTGGAACTAGAGATACGCAGTATTTT. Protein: CASSLGGTRDTQYF.

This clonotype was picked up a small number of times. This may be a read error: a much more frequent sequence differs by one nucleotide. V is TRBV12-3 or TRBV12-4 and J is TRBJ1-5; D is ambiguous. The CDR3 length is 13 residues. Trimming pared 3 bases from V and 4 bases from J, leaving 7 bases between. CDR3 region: CASSFASNQPQHF. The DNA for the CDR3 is TGTGCCAGCAGTTTTGCCTCGAATCAGCCCCAGCATTTT.

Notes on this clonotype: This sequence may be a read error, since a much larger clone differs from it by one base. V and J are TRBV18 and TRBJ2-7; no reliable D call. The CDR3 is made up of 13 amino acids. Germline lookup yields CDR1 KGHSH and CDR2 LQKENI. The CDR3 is CASSPGVAYEQHF. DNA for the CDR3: TGTGCCAGCTCACCGGGTGTTGCCTACGAGCAGCACTTC. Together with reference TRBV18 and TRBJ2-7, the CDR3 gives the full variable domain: NAGVMQNPRHLVRRRGQEARLRCSPMKGHSHVYWYRQLPEEGLKFMVYLQKENIIDESGMPKERFSAEFPKEGPSILRIQQVVRGDSAAYFCASSPGVAYEQHFGPGTRLTVT.

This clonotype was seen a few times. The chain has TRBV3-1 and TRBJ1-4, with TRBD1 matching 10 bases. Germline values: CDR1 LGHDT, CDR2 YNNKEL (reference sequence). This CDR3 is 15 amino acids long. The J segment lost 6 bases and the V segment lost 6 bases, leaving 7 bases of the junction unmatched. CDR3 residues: CASSTTGTGDEKLFF. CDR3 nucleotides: TGTGCCAGCAGTACTACCGGGACAGGGGATGAAAAACTGTTTTTT.

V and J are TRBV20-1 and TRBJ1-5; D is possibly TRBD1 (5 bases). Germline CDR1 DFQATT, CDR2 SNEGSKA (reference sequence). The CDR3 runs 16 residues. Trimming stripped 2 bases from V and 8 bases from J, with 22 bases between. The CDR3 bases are TGCAGTGCTAGACTCTCAGGGTGGAAGGAAGGGAAGCCCCAGCATTTT. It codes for CSARLSGWKEGKPQHF.

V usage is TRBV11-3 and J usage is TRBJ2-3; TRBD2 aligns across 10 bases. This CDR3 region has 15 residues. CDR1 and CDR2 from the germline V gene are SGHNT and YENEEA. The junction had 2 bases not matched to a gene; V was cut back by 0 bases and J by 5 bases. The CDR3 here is CASSLEASGGDTQYF. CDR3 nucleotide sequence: TGTGCCAGCAGCTTAGAAGCTAGCGGGGGAGATACGCAGTATTTT.

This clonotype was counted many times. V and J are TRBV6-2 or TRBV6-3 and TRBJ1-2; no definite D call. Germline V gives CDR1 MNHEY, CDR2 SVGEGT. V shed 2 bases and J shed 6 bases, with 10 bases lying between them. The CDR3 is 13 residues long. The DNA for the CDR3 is TGTGCCAGCAGTTACGGTCCATTGAATGGCTACACCTTC. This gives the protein CASSYGPLNGYTF.

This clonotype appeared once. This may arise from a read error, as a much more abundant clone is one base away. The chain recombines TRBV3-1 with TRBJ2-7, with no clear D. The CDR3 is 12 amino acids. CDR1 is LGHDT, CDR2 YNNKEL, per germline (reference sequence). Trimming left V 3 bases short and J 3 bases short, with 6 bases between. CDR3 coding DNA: TGTGCCAGCAGCCACTCCGTCTACGAGCAGTACTTC. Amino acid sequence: CASSHSVYEQYF.

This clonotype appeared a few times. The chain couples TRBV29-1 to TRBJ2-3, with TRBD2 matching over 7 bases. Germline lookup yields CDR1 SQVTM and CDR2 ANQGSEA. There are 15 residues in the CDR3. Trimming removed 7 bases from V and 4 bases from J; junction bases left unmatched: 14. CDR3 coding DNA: TGCAGCGCCCCGACGCACCGCGGGGGAGCAGATACGCAGTATTTT. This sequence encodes CSAPTHRGGADTQYF.

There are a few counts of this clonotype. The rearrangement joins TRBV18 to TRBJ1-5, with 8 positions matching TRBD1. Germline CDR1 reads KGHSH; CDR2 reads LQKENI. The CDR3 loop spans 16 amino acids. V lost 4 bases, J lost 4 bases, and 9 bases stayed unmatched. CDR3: CASSQLGTGGNQPQHF. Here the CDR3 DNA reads TGTGCCAGCTCACAACTCGGGACAGGTGGTAATCAGCCCCAGCATTTT.

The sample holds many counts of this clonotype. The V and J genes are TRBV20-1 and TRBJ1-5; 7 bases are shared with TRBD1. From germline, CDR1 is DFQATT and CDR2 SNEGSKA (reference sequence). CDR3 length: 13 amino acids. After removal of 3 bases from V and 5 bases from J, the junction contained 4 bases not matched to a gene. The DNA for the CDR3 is TGCAGTGCTAGGGGAACAGGGGATCAGCCCCAGCATTTT. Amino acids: CSARGTGDQPQHF.

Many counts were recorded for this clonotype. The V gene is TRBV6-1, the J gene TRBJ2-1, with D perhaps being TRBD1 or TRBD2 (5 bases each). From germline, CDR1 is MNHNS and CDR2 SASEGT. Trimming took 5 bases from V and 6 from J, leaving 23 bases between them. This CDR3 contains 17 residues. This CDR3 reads CASSRIDSWGSPNEQFF. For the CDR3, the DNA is TGTGCCAGCAGTAGAATCGACAGTTGGGGGTCTCCCAATGAGCAGTTCTTC.

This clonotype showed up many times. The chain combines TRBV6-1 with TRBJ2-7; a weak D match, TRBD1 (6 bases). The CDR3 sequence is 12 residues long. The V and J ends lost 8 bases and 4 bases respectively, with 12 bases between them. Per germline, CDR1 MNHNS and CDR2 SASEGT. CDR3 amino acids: CASRDTRYEQYF. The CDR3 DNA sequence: TGTGCCAGCCGGGACACGCGATACGAGCAGTACTTC.

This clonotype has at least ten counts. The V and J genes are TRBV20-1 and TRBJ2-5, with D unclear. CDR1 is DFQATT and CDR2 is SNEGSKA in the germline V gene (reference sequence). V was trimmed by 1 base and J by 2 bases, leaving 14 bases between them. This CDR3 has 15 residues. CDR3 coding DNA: TGCAGTGCTAGAGCGGCGCGACAACCTCAAGAGACCCAGTACTTC. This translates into CSARAARQPQETQYF.